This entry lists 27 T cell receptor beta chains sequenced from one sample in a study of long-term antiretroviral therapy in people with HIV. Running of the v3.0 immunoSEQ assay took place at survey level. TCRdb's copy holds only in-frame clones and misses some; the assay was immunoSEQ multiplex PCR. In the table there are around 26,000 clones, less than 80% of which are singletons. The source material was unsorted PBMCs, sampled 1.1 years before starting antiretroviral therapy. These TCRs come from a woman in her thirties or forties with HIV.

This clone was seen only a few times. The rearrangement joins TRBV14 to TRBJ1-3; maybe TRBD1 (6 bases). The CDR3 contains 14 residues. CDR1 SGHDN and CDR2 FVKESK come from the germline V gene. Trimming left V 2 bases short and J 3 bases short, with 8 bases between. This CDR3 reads CASSQQGIGNTIYF. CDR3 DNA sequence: TGTGCCAGCAGCCAACAGGGGATTGGAAACACCATATATTTT.

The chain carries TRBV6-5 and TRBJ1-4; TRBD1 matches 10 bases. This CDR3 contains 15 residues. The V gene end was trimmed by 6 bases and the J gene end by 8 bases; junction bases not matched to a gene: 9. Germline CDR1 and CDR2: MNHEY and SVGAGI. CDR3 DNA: TGTGCCAGCAGGGGGCCGGGACAGGGGTACGAAAAACTGTTTTTT. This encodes CASRGPGQGYEKLFF.

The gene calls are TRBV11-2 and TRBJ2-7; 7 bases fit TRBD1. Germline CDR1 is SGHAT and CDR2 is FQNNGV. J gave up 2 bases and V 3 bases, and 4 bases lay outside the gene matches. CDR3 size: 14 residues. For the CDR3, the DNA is TGTGCCAGCAGCTTCGCCCAGGGGGCCTACGAGCAGTACTTC. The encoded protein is CASSFAQGAYEQYF.

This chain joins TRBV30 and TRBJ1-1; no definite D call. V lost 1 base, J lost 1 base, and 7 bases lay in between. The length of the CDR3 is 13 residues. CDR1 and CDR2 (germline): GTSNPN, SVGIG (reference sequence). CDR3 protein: CAWSGEGNTEAFF. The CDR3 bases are TGTGCCTGGAGTGGGGAGGGGAACACTGAAGCTTTCTTT. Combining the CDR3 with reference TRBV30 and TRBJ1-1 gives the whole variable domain SQTIHQWPATLVQPVGSPLSLECTVEGTSNPNLYWYRQAAGRGLQLLFYSVGIGQISSEVPQNLSASRPQDRQFILSSKKLLLSDSGFYLCAWSGEGNTEAFFGQGTRLTVV.

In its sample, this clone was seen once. DNA of the CDR3: TGTGCCACCACGCCTGGAAACACCATATATTTT. Translation: CATTPGNTIYF. The chain couples TRBV11-2 to TRBJ1-3; D call uncertain. Per the germline V gene, CDR1 is SGHAT and CDR2 is FQNNGV. Trimming took off 10 bases at V and 2 bases at J, with 6 bases between the two ends. The CDR3 runs 11 residues.

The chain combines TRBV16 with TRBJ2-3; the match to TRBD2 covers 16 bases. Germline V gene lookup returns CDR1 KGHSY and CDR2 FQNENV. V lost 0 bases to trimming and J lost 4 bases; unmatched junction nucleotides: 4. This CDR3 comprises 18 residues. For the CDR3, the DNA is TGTGCCAGCAGCCAATCCGGGACTAGCGGGAGGGCCGCAGATACGCAGTATTTT. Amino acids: CASSQSGTSGRAADTQYF.

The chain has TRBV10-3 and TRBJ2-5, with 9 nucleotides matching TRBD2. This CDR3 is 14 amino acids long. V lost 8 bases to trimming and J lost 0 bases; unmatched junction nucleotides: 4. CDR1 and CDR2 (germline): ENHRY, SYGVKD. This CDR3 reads CAISAGGNQETQYF. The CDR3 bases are TGTGCCATCTCAGCGGGAGGTAACCAAGAGACCCAGTACTTC.

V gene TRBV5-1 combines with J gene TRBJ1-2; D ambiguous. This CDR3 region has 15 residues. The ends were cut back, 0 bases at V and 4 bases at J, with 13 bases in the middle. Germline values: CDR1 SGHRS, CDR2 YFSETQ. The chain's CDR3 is CASSLGGAGSYGYTF. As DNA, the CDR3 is TGCGCCAGCAGCTTGGGCGGCGCTGGTTCCTATGGCTACACCTTC.

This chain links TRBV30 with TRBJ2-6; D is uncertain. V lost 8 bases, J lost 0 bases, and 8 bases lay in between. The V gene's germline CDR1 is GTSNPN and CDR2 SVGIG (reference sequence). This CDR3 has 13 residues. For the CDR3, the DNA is TGTGCCGGCGCAGGCTCTGGGGCCAACGTCCTGACTTTC. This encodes CAGAGSGANVLTF.

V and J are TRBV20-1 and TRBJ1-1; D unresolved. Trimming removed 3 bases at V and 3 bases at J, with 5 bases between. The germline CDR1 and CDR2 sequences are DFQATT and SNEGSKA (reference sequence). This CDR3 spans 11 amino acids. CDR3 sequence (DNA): TGCAGTGCTAGGGTATACACTGAAGCTTTCTTT. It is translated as CSARVYTEAFF.

The CDR3 loop reads CAWEGARSSGNTIYF. DNA of the CDR3: TGTGCCTGGGAGGGGGCCCGAAGCTCTGGAAACACCATATATTTT. The chain recombines TRBV30 with TRBJ1-3, with 7 positions matching TRBD1. The CDR3 spans 15 residues. CDR1 and CDR2 from the germline V gene are GTSNPN and SVGIG (reference sequence). Trimming at V came to 5 bases and at J to 0 bases, leaving 7 bases not matched to a gene.

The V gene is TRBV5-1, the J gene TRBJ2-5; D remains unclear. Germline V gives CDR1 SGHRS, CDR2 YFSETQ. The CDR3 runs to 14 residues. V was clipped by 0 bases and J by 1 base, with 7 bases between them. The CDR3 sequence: CASSLDSSQETQYF. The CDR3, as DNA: TGCGCCAGCAGCTTGGACAGTAGCCAAGAGACCCAGTACTTC.

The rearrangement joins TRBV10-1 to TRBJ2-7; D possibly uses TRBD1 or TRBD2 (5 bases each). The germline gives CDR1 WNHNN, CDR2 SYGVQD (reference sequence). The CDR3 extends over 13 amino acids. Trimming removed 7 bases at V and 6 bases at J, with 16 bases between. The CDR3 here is CASTGTTTGEQYF. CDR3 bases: TGCGCCAGCACCGGGACGACGACGGGCGAGCAGTACTTC.

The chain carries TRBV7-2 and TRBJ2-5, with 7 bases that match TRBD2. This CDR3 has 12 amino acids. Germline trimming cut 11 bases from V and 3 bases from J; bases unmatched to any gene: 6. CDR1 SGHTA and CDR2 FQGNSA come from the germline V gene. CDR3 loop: CASREGEETQYF. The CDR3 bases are TGTGCCTCCAGGGAGGGAGAAGAGACCCAGTACTTC.

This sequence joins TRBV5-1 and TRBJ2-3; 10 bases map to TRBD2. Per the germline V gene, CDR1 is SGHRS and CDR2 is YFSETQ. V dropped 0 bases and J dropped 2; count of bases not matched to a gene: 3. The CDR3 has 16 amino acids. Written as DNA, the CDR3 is TGCGCCAGCAGCTTGGGACTAGCGGGTTTCACAGATACGCAGTATTTT. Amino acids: CASSLGLAGFTDTQYF.

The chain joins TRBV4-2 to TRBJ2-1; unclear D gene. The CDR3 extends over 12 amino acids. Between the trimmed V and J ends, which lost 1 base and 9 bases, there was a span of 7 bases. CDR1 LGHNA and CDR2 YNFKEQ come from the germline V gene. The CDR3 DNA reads TGTGCCAGCAGCCAAGCTACCGCTGAGCAGTTCTTC. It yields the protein CASSQATAEQFF.

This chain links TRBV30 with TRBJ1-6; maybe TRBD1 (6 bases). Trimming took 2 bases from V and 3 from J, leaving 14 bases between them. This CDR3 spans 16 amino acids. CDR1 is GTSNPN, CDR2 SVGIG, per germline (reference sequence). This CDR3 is CAWSIKGGNYNSPLHF. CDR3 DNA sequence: TGTGCCTGGAGTATCAAGGGGGGAAACTATAATTCACCCCTCCACTTT.

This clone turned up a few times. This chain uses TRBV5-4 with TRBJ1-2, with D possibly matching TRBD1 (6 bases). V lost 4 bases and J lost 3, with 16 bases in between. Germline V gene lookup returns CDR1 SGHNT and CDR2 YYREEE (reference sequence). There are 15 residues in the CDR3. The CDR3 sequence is CASSPLAGAYYGYTF. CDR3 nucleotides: TGTGCCAGCAGCCCTCTGGCGGGGGCGTACTATGGCTACACCTTC.

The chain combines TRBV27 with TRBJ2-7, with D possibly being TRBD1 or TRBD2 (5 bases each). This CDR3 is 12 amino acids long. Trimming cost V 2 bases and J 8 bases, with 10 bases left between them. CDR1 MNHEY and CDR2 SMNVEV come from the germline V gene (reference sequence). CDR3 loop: CASSLKGTQQYF. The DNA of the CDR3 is TGTGCCAGCAGTTTAAAAGGGACCCAGCAGTACTTC.

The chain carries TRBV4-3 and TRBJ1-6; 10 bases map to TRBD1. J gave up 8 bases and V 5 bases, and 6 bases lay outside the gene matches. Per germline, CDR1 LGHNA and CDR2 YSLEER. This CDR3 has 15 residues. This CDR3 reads CASSYDRGLDSPLHF. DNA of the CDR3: TGCGCCAGCAGCTATGACAGGGGGCTGGATTCACCCCTCCACTTT.

The CDR3 is CAWRKKQSTNTEAFF. The CDR3 coding sequence is TGTGCCTGGAGGAAGAAACAGTCAACGAACACTGAAGCTTTCTTT. This chain connects TRBV30 to TRBJ1-1; D gene unclear. Looked up from germline, CDR1 is GTSNPN and CDR2 is SVGIG (reference sequence). V was pared by 3 bases and J by 1 base, with 15 bases between. The CDR3 runs 15 residues.

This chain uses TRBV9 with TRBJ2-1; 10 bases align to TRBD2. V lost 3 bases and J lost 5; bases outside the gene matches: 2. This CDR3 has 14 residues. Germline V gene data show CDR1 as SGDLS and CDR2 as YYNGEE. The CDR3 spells CASSDLAGDNEQFF. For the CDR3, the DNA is TGTGCCAGCAGCGACCTAGCGGGAGACAATGAGCAGTTCTTC.

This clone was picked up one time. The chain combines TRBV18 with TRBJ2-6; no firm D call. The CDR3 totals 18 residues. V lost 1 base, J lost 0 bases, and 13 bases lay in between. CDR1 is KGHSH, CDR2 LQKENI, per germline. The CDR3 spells CASSPRVTLDSGANVLTF. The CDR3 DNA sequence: TGTGCCAGCTCACCACGTGTGACATTAGACTCTGGGGCCAACGTCCTGACTTTC.

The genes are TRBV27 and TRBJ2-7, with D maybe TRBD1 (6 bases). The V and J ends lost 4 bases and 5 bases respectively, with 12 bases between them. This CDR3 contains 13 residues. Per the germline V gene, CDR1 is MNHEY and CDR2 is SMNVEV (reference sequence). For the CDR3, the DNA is TGTGCCAGCAGTTCCCCATACAGGGACGAGCAGTACTTC. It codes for CASSSPYRDEQYF.

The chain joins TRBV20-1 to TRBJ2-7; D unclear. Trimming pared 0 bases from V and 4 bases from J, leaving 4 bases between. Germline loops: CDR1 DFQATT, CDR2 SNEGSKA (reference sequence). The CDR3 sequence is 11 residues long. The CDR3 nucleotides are TGCAGTGCTAGAGACATGTACGAGCAGTACTTC. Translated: CSARDMYEQYF.

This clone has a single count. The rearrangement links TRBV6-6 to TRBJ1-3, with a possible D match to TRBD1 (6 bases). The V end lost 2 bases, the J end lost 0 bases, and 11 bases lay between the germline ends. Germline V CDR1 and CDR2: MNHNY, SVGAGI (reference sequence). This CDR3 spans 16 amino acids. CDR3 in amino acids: CASSYVGAPSGNTIYF. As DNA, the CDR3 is TGTGCCAGCAGTTACGTGGGGGCTCCCTCTGGAAACACCATATATTTT.

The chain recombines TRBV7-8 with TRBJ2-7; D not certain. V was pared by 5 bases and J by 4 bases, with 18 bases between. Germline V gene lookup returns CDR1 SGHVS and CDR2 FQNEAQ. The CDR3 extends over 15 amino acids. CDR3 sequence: CASSQPDRGRYEQYF. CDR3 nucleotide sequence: TGTGCCAGCAGCCAACCAGACCGAGGCCGGTACGAGCAGTACTTC.